Shown below are 27 T cell receptor beta chains from a single sample sequenced in a study of metastatic and nonmetastatic thyroid tumors. None of the patients had undergone any treatment ahead of thyroid surgery. TCRdb reprocessed the PCR reads via MiXCR. The sample shows roughly 38,000 clones, 9% to 13% of them seen only once. The source material was blood. The source of these receptors is a male donor with papillary thyroid cancer or a benign thyroid nodule (not recorded which). Some clones in this sample may be carry-over from other donors' samples.

Regarding this clone: A read error is possible here, since a much larger clone lies one base away. This chain connects TRBV4-2 to TRBJ2-3, with D possibly being TRBD1 or TRBD2 (5 bases each). The CDR3 spans 15 residues. Germline V gene sequence: CDR1 LGHNA, CDR2 YNFKEQ. The CDR3 reads CASSQDTGATDTHYF. DNA for the CDR3: TGTGCCAGCAGCCAAGACACCGGGGCCACAGATACGCATTATTTT.

This clone was observed many times. V is TRBV6-1 and J is TRBJ2-1, with 12 nucleotides matching TRBD2. The CDR3 totals 15 residues. The V segment lost 3 bases and the J segment 8 bases; nucleotides outside the gene matches: 5. Germline-derived CDR1 and CDR2 are MNHNS and SASEGT. The CDR3 here is CASSDLAGGGDEQFF. CDR3 DNA: TGTGCCAGCAGTGACCTAGCGGGAGGGGGCGATGAGCAGTTCTTC.

This clone showed up many times. The chain links TRBV6-1 to TRBJ1-5; 7 nucleotides match TRBD1. The ends lost 6 bases at V and 0 bases at J; junction bases unmatched: 8. CDR3 length equals 16 residues. In germline, CDR1 is MNHNS, CDR2 SASEGT. The CDR3 DNA reads TGTGCCAGCAGAACCGGGACAGTCTATAGCAATCAGCCCCAGCATTTT. Protein sequence: CASRTGTVYSNQPQHF.

This clone has at least ten counts. The chain carries TRBV20-1 and TRBJ1-1; D possibly corresponds to TRBD1 (6 bases). Trimming removed 0 bases from V and 2 bases from J, with 16 bases in between. The V gene's germline CDR1 is DFQATT and CDR2 SNEGSKA (reference sequence). The length of the CDR3 is 16 residues. As DNA, the CDR3 is TGCAGTGCTAGAGACCTATCAACAGGGCCAAACACTGAAGCTTTCTTT. This gives the protein CSARDLSTGPNTEAFF.

This clone was picked up a small number of times. This sequence joins TRBV6-1 and TRBJ2-1, with D unresolved. The germline gives CDR1 MNHNS, CDR2 SASEGT. The ends were cut back, 2 bases at V and 1 base at J, with 12 bases in the middle. The CDR3 spans 16 residues. CDR3 nucleotide sequence: TGTGCCAGCAGTGAATTGGTGGGTCTGTCCTACAATGAGCAGTTCTTC. Protein sequence: CASSELVGLSYNEQFF.

In the case of this clone: The junction differs from germline at one of its ends, possibly a read error. The rearrangement joins TRBV28 to TRBJ1-4; tentative D call: TRBD1 (5 bases). The germline V gene has CDR1 MDHEN and CDR2 SYDVKM. The CDR3 extends over 15 amino acids. The CDR3 loop reads CASTNSHEGTEKMFF. The DNA of the CDR3 is TGTGCCAGCACCAACAGCCATGAGGGGACTGAAAAAATGTTTTTT.

Concerning this clone itself: The junction differs from germline at one of its ends, possibly a read error. The chain recombines TRBV7-2 with TRBJ2-1, with 9 bases identical to TRBD2. Germline CDR1 SGHTA, CDR2 FQGNSA. The CDR3 consists of 15 residues. DNA for the CDR3: TGTGCCAGCAGCCGTAGCGGGAGTTCCTACAACGAGCAGTTCTTC. Translating gives CASSRSGSSYNEQFF.

This clone was counted at least ten times. This sequence joins TRBV9 and TRBJ2-2; D remains unclear. In germline, CDR1 is SGDLS, CDR2 YYNGEE. The V end was cut by 0 bases, the J end by 7 bases, with 10 bases between. The CDR3 length is 14 residues. CDR3 nucleotides: TGTGCCAGCAGCGTAGTCCCGGAGAACGGGGAGCTGTTTTTT. Translated: CASSVVPENGELFF.

This clone has a count of ten or more. The DNA of the CDR3 is TGCGCCAGCAGCTACGGTAACACCGGGGAGCTGTTTTTT. The encoded protein is CASSYGNTGELFF. The chain combines TRBV5-1 with TRBJ2-2; D is ambiguous. V was cut by 3 bases and J by 2 bases, with 5 bases left in between. This CDR3 has 13 amino acids. Germline V gene lookup returns CDR1 SGHRS and CDR2 YFSETQ.

This clone qualifies as medium-sized. The chain joins TRBV6-1 to TRBJ1-5; 7 bases agree with TRBD1. Germline CDR1 MNHNS, CDR2 SASEGT. The CDR3 is 14 amino acids. The V segment lost 4 bases and the J segment 7 bases; nucleotides outside the gene matches: 7. CDR3 region: CASSGQGGRQPQHF. The CDR3 DNA sequence: TGTGCCAGCAGTGGACAGGGCGGCCGGCAGCCCCAGCATTTT.

V is TRBV6-1 and J is TRBJ1-2; D is unclear. There are 14 residues in the CDR3. Germline V gene sequence: CDR1 MNHNS, CDR2 SASEGT. Trimming took 6 bases from V and 0 from J, leaving 11 bases between them. This chain's CDR3 is CASRPLATNYGYTF. For the CDR3, the DNA is TGTGCCAGCAGGCCCTTGGCAACTAACTATGGCTACACCTTC.

In its sample, this clone was seen many times. This sequence joins TRBV6-2 or TRBV6-3 and TRBJ2-1, with 7 positions matching TRBD2. The CDR3 is made up of 15 amino acids. The germline gives CDR1 MNHEY, CDR2 SVGEGT. V gave up 3 bases and J gave up 2 bases; unmatched junction bases: 4. CDR3 loop: CASSYQAGPYNEQFF. The CDR3 DNA reads TGTGCCAGCAGTTATCAAGCGGGACCCTACAATGAGCAGTTCTTC.

There are many counts of this clone. This sequence joins TRBV9 and TRBJ2-2; D possibly corresponds to TRBD2 (6 bases). CDR1 and CDR2 from the germline V gene are SGDLS and YYNGEE. The V gene lost 0 bases and the J gene lost 7 bases, with 16 bases spanning the gap. The length of the CDR3 is 16 residues. The CDR3 loop reads CASSVEAGTGGGELFF. The CDR3 DNA reads TGTGCCAGCAGCGTAGAGGCGGGAACTGGTGGCGGGGAGCTGTTTTTT.

This clone was seen repeatedly, ten times or more. The V and J genes are TRBV25-1 and TRBJ2-3; unclear D gene. Looked up from germline, CDR1 is MGHDK and CDR2 is SYGVNS. The V gene lost 7 bases and the J gene lost 5 bases, with 22 bases spanning the gap. The CDR3 is made up of 16 amino acids. The CDR3 protein is CASNPPAGHDIDTQYF. CDR3 bases: TGTGCCAGCAATCCCCCCGCAGGCCATGACATAGATACGCAGTATTTT.

This clone came up many times. This chain joins TRBV19 and TRBJ1-5, with a weak D call TRBD1 (5 bases). V was trimmed by 10 bases and J by 0 bases, leaving 13 bases between them. This CDR3 is built from 14 residues. Germline V gene lookup returns CDR1 LNHDA and CDR2 SQIVND (reference sequence). The CDR3 reads CAISGLHSNQPQHF. In nucleotides, the CDR3 is TGTGCCATTTCGGGACTGCATAGCAATCAGCCCCAGCATTTT.

This clone was seen at least ten times. The V call is TRBV29-1, the J call TRBJ1-3, with TRBD1 matching over 8 bases. From germline, CDR1 is SQVTM and CDR2 ANQGSEA. This CDR3 is built from 13 residues. The junction had 5 bases not matched to a gene; V was cut back by 6 bases and J by 4 bases. The CDR3 bases are TGCAGCGTCTTGGACAGGGAGGGAAACACCATATATTTT. This sequence encodes CSVLDREGNTIYF. Looking up the rest from reference TRBV29-1 and TRBJ1-3 gives the full variable domain: SAVISQKPSRDICQRGTSLTIQCQVDSQVTMMFWYRQQPGQSLTLIATANQGSEATYESGFVIDKFPISRPNLTFSTLTVSNMSPEDSSIYLCSVLDREGNTIYFGEGSWLTVV.

Concerning this clone: A read error may produce the germline difference seen at one junction end. The sample carries other DNA sequences with the same CDR3. The CDR3 DNA is TGTGCCAGTTCACCTCGGACGGGCGATGGCTACACCTTC. It codes for CASSPRTGDGYTF. The chain uses TRBV18 and TRBJ1-2; no clear D. Germline assignment: CDR1 KGHSH and CDR2 LQKENI. This CDR3 contains 13 residues.

As to this clone: An end of the junction differs from the germline gene, which may be a read error. The V and J genes are TRBV6-1 and TRBJ2-3; a possible D gene is TRBD2 (5 bases). The CDR3 consists of 15 residues. The germline V gene encodes CDR1 MNHNS and CDR2 SASEGT. The CDR3 reads CANSPPASPTDTQYF. The CDR3 nucleotides are TGTGCCAACAGTCCCCCGGCTAGCCCCACAGATACGCAGTATTTT.

This clone was detected a few times. A much bigger clone sits one base away, suggesting this may be a read error. The V call is TRBV7-3, the J call TRBJ2-5; TRBD2 aligns across 7 bases. The germline gives CDR1 SGHTA, CDR2 FQGTGA. The CDR3 sequence is 14 residues long. CDR3 sequence (DNA): TGTGCCAACAGCTTCGGGGGGAATCCAGAGACCCAGTACTTC. Translating it yields CANSFGGNPETQYF.

This clone was counted ten times or more. This sequence joins TRBV2 and TRBJ2-2, with a weak D call TRBD1 (6 bases). From germline, CDR1 is SNHLY and CDR2 FYNNEI. Trimming stripped 8 bases from V and 5 bases from J, with 15 bases between. This CDR3 contains 14 residues. The CDR3 is CASLDDRYTGELFF. In DNA, the CDR3 is TGTGCCAGCCTAGACGACAGGTATACCGGGGAGCTGTTTTTT. The full variable domain, completed using reference TRBV2 and TRBJ2-2, is EPEVTQTPSHQVTQMGQEVILRCVPISNHLYFYWYRQILGQKVEFLVSFYNNEISEKSEIFDDQFSVERPDGSNFTLKIRSTKLEDSAMYFCASLDDRYTGELFFGEGSRLTVL.

This clone was recorded at least ten times. This chain joins TRBV12-3 or TRBV12-4 and TRBJ2-7; 10 positions agree with TRBD2. Unmatched junction bases numbered 2, after V lost 3 bases and J lost 3 bases. CDR3 length: 14 amino acids. CDR3 loop: CASSFGLADYEQYF. The CDR3 coding sequence is TGTGCCAGCAGTTTTGGACTAGCGGACTACGAGCAGTACTTC.

The V gene is TRBV20-1, the J gene TRBJ2-1; 15 bases match TRBD2. Germline loops: CDR1 DFQATT, CDR2 SNEGSKA (reference sequence). The ends lost 6 bases at V and 5 bases at J; junction bases unmatched: 8. This CDR3 contains 16 residues. The DNA for the CDR3 is TGCAGTGCCGGGGGACTAGCGGGAGGTGCCGACAATGAGCAGTTCTTC. Encoded protein: CSAGGLAGGADNEQFF.

This clone was observed many times. The rearrangement joins TRBV19 to TRBJ2-1; D is unclear. The CDR3 is 12 residues long. Per the germline V gene, CDR1 is LNHDA and CDR2 is SQIVND (reference sequence). Trimming shortened V by 4 bases and J by 4 bases, and 5 bases separated the two germline ends. CDR3 amino acids: CASSKGYNEQFF. The DNA of the CDR3 is TGTGCCAGTAGTAAAGGGTACAATGAGCAGTTCTTC.

This chain uses TRBV4-3 with TRBJ1-5; no clear D. Germline loops: CDR1 LGHNA, CDR2 YSLEER. The germline V and J ends were trimmed by 1 base and 6 bases, with 7 bases remaining between them. This CDR3 has 13 residues. CDR3 loop: CASSQGHSQPQHF. CDR3 DNA: TGCGCCAGCAGCCAAGGACACTCTCAGCCCCAGCATTTT.

This clone came up many times. The chain is built from TRBV12-3 or TRBV12-4 and TRBJ2-2, with 12 bases lining up with TRBD1. The CDR3 length is 15 residues. Trimming removed 6 bases from V and 6 bases from J; junction bases left unmatched: 5. DNA of the CDR3: TGTGCCAGCAGATCCGGGACAGGGGGCTCCGGGGAGCTGTTTTTT. Its protein is CASRSGTGGSGELFF.

Sample share makes this clone medium-sized (0.01 to 0.1%). The V call is TRBV27, the J call TRBJ2-7; TRBD1 matches 7 bases. After removal of 2 bases from V and 3 bases from J, the junction contained 7 bases not matched to a gene. Germline lookup yields CDR1 MNHEY and CDR2 SMNVEV (reference sequence). This CDR3 spans 15 amino acids. The chain's CDR3 is CASSLSRDSNYEQYF. DNA of the CDR3: TGTGCCAGCAGTTTAAGTCGGGACAGCAACTACGAGCAGTACTTC.

This clone was detected a few times. Being one base from a much bigger clone, this may be a read error. The gene calls are TRBV4-3 and TRBJ2-7, with 13 bases fitting TRBD2. The CDR3 loop spans 16 amino acids. CDR1 and CDR2 from the germline V gene are LGHNA and YSLEER. CDR3 region: CSSSQGTSGTSYEQYF. The DNA for the CDR3 is TGCTCCAGCAGCCAAGGGACTAGCGGGACATCCTACGAGCAGTACTTC.